The entry below gives a single T cell receptor beta chain sequence along with its context. The sample comes from a study of blood T cell repertoires in COVID-19. Study-wide background: The United States, Italy and Spain were the sources of the acute and convalescent COVID-19 samples. PBMCs, B-cell-depleted T cells, or T cells were the source of the cDNA or gDNA that made up the material.

The CDR3 covers 14 residues. V shed 7 bases, J shed 0 bases, and the junction held 4 bases outside the gene matches. Germline V CDR1 and CDR2: MNHEY, SVGAGI. As processed by the authors: By means of reference gene primer amplification, nucleated cell counts were estimated. The protocol was immunoSEQ multiplex PCR, while the TCRdb copy is restricted to in-frame clones and leaves out a portion. D and trimming were read from the DNA, whereas the V and J calls and clone size are those reported in that table. The data show about 520,000 clones, 70% to 90% seen once. The chain has TRBV6-5 and TRBJ1-1; 8 bases agree with TRBD1. This receptor was obtained from a human donor in a cohort sampled during active COVID-19. Sequences were obtained from peripheral blood. The CDR3 region is CASTRQGMNTEAFF. CDR3 nucleotides: TGTGCCAGCACACGACAGGGGATGAACACTGAAGCTTTCTTT.